This T cell receptor beta chain was obtained from a study of response to subunit inactivated influenza vaccine. The germline V gene has CDR1 KGHDR and CDR2 SFDVKD. CDR3 length: 13 residues. Trimming cost V 2 bases and J 9 bases, with 11 bases left between them. Notes on the study in general: That few new T cells are recruited by each seasonal influenza vaccination was the authors' suggestion.

TCRdb re-derived calls from the RT-PCR reads in MiXCR, one entry per CDR3 protein. This sample has about 520,000 distinct CDR3 sequences, with over 25% found just once. This clonotype showed up just a few times. No antigen is known for it. The clonotype comes from a man aged 50 to 60 who received an inactivated influenza vaccine. The starting material was CD4+ T cells sorted from PBMCs, obtained 5 days after vaccination. The chain links TRBV24-1 to TRBJ2-3; D is undetermined. The CDR3 here is CATSDSLMTTQYF. The DNA for the CDR3 is TGTGCCACCAGTGATTCCCTGATGACCACGCAGTATTTT.